These T cell receptor delta chains were read from a single sample in a study of gamma-delta chains in newborns, infants, children. TCRdb re-called clones from the reads using CATT. This sample has over 2,500 delta-chain clones, with around 56% found just once. The source material was blood. These TCRs come from a child who received the measles vaccine. Each CDR3 is given with its conserved first and last residue. The D gene is left open where the match is weak. The size field is filled for only some rows; it gives once, few, many or a size class.

D	V	size	J	DNA	CDR3
TRDD3	TRDV2	few	TRDJ1	TGTGCCTGTGACACGCTGGGGGATTCCCGGAACGATAAACTCATCTTT	CACDTLGDSRNDKLIF
-	TRDV2	once	TRDJ3	TGTGCCTGTGACACTGCTTATATTGGGGGGAGCTCCTGGGACACCCGACAGATGTTTTTC	CACDTAYIGGSSWDTRQMFF
-	TRDV3	medium-sized	TRDJ1	TGTGCCTCGCTTCCTGTTTCCACCGATAAACTCATCTTT	CASLPVSTDKLIF
TRDD3	TRDV1	-	TRDJ1	TGTGCTCTTGGGGAACCAATCTCAAGGGGGATACGCGATAAACTCATCTTT	CALGEPISRGIRDKLIF
TRDD3	TRDV2	-	TRDJ1	TGTGCCTGTGACACCGTTACAGGCTTCCGGGTAGGTGGGGGATCCGATAAACTCATCTTT	CACDTVTGFRVGGGSDKLIF
TRDD3	TRDV2	few	TRDJ3	TGTGCCTGTGACACCCTGGGGGTGCGGGACACCCGACAGATGTTTTTC	CACDTLGVRDTRQMFF
TRDD3	TRDV2	large	TRDJ2	TGTGCCTGTGACACCTGGGGGACTTTGACAGCACAACTCTTCTTT	CACDTWGTLTAQLFF
-	TRDV1	-	TRDJ1	TGTGCTCTCGGGGACCCAAGCTCCTTGTACACCGATAAACTCATCTTT	CALGDPSSLYTDKLIF
TRDD3	TRDV1	-	TRDJ1	TGTGCTCTTGGGGACTCCCCGGCCTTCTTGTCACTGGGGGAGACATACACCGATAAACTCATCTTT	CALGDSPAFLSLGETYTDKLIF
TRDD3	TRDV2	medium-sized	TRDJ1	TGTGCCTGTGACCCACTTACTGGGGGATACGCATCTCGCGATAAACTCATCTTT	CACDPLTGGYASRDKLIF
TRDD3	TRDV1	-	TRDJ1	TGTGCTCTTGGGGAAATCCCTCACCTCCTATTGGGGGATACCCCGTACACCGATAAACTCATCTTT	CALGEIPHLLLGDTPYTDKLIF
TRDD3	TRDV3	few	TRDJ1	TGTGCCTTTTTGGGTCCGCCAATACTGGGGGACTACACCGATAAACTCATCTTT	CAFLGPPILGDYTDKLIF
-	TRDV3	medium-sized	TRDJ3	TGTGCCTTTGGCCCCGGGTTCCTACTCCTGTTACCCCATGGGTTGGGGGTCTCCTGGGACACCCGACAGATGTTTTTC	CAFGPGFLLLLPHGLGVSWDTRQMFF
TRDD3	TRDV2	medium-sized	TRDJ3	TGTGCCTGTGACACTGGGGGATACGGGTCCTGGGACACCCGACAGATGTTTTTC	CACDTGGYGSWDTRQMFF
TRDD3	TRDV1	medium-sized	TRDJ1	TGTGCTCTTGGACTTGCCTTGGAGACTCTACTGGGGGATGCCGATAAACTCATCTTT	CALGLALETLLGDADKLIF
TRDD3	TRDV2	-	TRDJ3	TGTGCCTGTGACTACTGGGGGCTTAGCTCCTGGGACACCCGACAGATGTTTTTC	CACDYWGLSSWDTRQMFF